The clone carrying this T cell receptor (beta chain) showed up many times. Its antigen is unidentified. Over 180 million TCR-beta sequences from 15-18 subjects came from every sequencing run. TCRdb reanalysed the 5' RACE reads using MiXCR and keeps one entry per CDR3 protein. This table has 55,000 to 75,000 distinct CDR3 sequences, roughly 5.6% appearing once. Unsorted libraries were generated from 2 million PBMCs held at -80 degrees C. The data stem from a study of neurological immune-mediated disorders. Findings and caveats of the study: HTLV-1-associated myelopathy showed the most TCR clonal expansion; multiple sclerosis the least, below healthy controls.

Germline CDR1 is SGHTA and CDR2 is FQGNSA. The CDR3 covers 12 residues. V gave up 5 bases and J gave up 5 bases, with 9 bases separating them. The receptor was isolated from a human donor with multiple sclerosis. The donor label of this sample is uncertain. The rearrangement links TRBV7-2 to TRBJ1-2; unclear D gene. Sequencing was carried out using PBMCs. CDR3 sequence: CASSPRGYGYTF. For the CDR3, the DNA is TGTGCCAGCAGCCCGCGGGGATATGGCTACACCTTC.